Listed here is a single T cell receptor (beta chain). Here immunoSEQ multiplex PCR was the method, and the copy in TCRdb shows in-frame clones only, minus some. The table shows some 450,000 clones, with 77% occurring only once. Unsorted samples used 85 million to 90 million PBMCs for genomic DNA. This sample was taken from a study of shared clonotypes between healthy human individuals. The overall study: The donor group consisted of two women and three men, aged 18 to 49.

The CDR3 spans 14 residues. CDR1 and CDR2 (germline): SNHLY, FYNNEI. V was pared by 6 bases and J by 3 bases, with 7 bases of the junction left unmatched. The specimen sequenced was PBMCs. V usage is TRBV2 and J usage is TRBJ2-5; 7 positions agree with TRBD1. This receptor was obtained from a woman aged 40-49 years in good health. Some clones in this sample may be carry-over from other donors' samples. The CDR3 spells CASSPEGTEETQYF. In DNA, the CDR3 is TGTGCCAGCAGCCCAGAGGGGACAGAAGAGACCCAGTACTTC.